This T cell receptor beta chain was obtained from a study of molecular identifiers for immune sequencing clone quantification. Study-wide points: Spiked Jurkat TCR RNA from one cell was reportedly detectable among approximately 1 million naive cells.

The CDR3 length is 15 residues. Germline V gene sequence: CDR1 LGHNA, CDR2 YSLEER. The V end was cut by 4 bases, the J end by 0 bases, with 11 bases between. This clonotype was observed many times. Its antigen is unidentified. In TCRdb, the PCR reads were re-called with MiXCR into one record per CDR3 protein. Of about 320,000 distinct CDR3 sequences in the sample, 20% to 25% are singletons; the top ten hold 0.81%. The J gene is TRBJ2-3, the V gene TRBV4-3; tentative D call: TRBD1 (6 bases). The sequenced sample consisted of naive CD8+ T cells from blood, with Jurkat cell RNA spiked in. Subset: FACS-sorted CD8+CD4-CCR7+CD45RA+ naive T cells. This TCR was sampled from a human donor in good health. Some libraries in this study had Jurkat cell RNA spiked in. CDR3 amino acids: CASSPGTSSTDTQYF. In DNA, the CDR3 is TGCGCCAGCAGCCCAGGGACATCTAGCACAGATACGCAGTATTTT.